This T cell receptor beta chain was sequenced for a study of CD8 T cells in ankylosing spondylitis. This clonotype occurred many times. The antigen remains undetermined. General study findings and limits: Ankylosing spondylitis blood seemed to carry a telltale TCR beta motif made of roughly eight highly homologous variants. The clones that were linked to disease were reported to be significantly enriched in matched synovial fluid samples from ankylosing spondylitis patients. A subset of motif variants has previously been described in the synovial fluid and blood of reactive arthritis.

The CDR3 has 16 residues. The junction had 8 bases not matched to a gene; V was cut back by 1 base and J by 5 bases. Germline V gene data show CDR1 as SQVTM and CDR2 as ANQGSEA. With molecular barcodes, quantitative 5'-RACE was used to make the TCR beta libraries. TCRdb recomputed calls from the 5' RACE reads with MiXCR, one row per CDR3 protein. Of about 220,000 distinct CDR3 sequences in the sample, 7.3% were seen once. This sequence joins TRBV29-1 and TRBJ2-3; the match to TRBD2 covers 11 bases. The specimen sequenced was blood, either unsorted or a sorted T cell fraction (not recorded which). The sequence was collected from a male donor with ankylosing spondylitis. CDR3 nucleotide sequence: TGCAGCGTTGAAGTTTGGGATCTAGCGGGAGGAGATACGCAGTATTTT. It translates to CSVEVWDLAGGDTQYF.